This T cell receptor beta chain was profiled in a study of CDR3 diversity in severe acne. Unmatched junction bases numbered 5, after V lost 4 bases and J lost 5 bases. The CDR3 consists of 14 residues. Germline V gene data show CDR1 as SEHNR and CDR2 as FQNEAQ (reference sequence). Via MiXCR, TCRdb re-called the PCR reads, giving one row per CDR3 protein. The sample shows more than 80,000 distinct CDR3 sequences, about 49% of them seen only once. This chain joins TRBV7-9 and TRBJ1-1; 9 positions agree with TRBD1. The sample comprised blood. This receptor was taken from a male donor with severe acne vulgaris. The CDR3 spells CASSSGQGWTEAFF. CDR3 nucleotides: TGTGCCAGCAGCTCCGGACAGGGGTGGACTGAAGCTTTCTTT.